This T cell receptor beta chain emerged from a study of cytomegalovirus exposure and HLA in healthy donors. General study points: Immune exposure information comprised only CMV serostatus.

The PCR ran on 60 Vbeta and 13 Jbeta primers. The protocol was immunoSEQ multiplex PCR, while the TCRdb copy is restricted to in-frame clones and leaves out a portion. This listing includes some 76,000 clones. V was trimmed by 4 bases and J by 1 base, leaving 12 bases between them. CDR1 is MGHRA and CDR2 is YSYEKL in the germline V gene. The CDR3 is 15 amino acids. Concerning this clone: Its antigen is currently unknown.

Sequencing was performed on PBMCs. This receptor was obtained from a female donor in good health and CMV-seropositive. The gene calls are TRBV4-1 and TRBJ2-3; D not certain. CDR3 DNA: TGCGCCAGCAGCCTTCAAGAGGCGGGCACAGATACGCAGTATTTT. Protein product: CASSLQEAGTDTQYF.